Following are 5 T cell receptor beta chains from one sample sequenced in a study of blood T cell repertoires in COVID-19. TCRdb's copy holds only in-frame clones and misses some; the assay was immunoSEQ multiplex PCR. The data contain 290,000 or so clones, nearly 90% of them singletons. Sequences were obtained from PBMCs or T cells enriched from blood (not recorded which). The source of these receptors is a woman under 30 with acute COVID-19.

This clone appeared once. This rearrangement joins TRBV5-1 to TRBJ1-5; D gene unclear. The CDR3 loop spans 14 amino acids. Trimming left V 4 bases short and J 6 bases short, with 14 bases between. From germline, CDR1 is SGHRS and CDR2 YFSETQ. The CDR3: CASSRGYNSQPQHF. In DNA form, the CDR3 reads TGCGCCAGCAGCCGAGGATACAATAGTCAGCCCCAGCATTTT.

This chain connects TRBV18 to TRBJ2-1; 9 bases fit TRBD1. V gave up 4 bases and J gave up 8 bases; unmatched junction bases: 6. Germline V gene data show CDR1 as KGHSH and CDR2 as LQKENI. The CDR3 runs to 14 residues. The CDR3: CASSQPGQGYEQFF. As DNA, the CDR3 is TGTGCCAGCTCACAGCCCGGACAGGGGTATGAGCAGTTCTTC.

The V gene is TRBV28, the J gene TRBJ2-3; 7 bases fit TRBD1. The V gene end was trimmed by 6 bases and the J gene end by 4 bases; junction bases not matched to a gene: 10. The CDR3 is made up of 15 amino acids. Germline CDR1 and CDR2: MDHEN and SYDVKM. CDR3 loop: CASRADRDDADTQYF. Here the CDR3 DNA reads TGTGCCAGCAGGGCCGACAGGGACGACGCAGATACGCAGTATTTT.

The chain joins TRBV19 to TRBJ1-5; weak D call: TRBD1 (6 bases). Germline CDR1 LNHDA, CDR2 SQIVND (reference sequence). The CDR3 length is 15 residues. Trimming removed 4 bases from V and 5 bases from J, with 15 bases in between. CDR3 protein: CASSSFGGADQPQHF. DNA of the CDR3: TGTGCCAGTAGTAGCTTTGGGGGCGCCGATCAGCCCCAGCATTTT.

The chain joins TRBV4-2 to TRBJ2-7, with 11 bases fitting TRBD1. Per the germline V gene, CDR1 is LGHNA and CDR2 is YNFKEQ. Trimming cost V 2 bases and J 2 bases; bases outside gene matches: 11. CDR3 size: 18 residues. CDR3 amino acids: CASSQTLSSDRGPYEQYF. Written as DNA, the CDR3 is TGTGCCAGCAGCCAAACCCTTAGCTCGGACAGGGGGCCCTACGAGCAGTACTTC.